Each of the 9 T cell receptor beta chains below was sequenced from the same sample in a study of blood T cell repertoires in COVID-19. The method was immunoSEQ multiplex PCR; TCRdb's version includes in-frame clones alone and lacks a portion of them. The sample shows about 200,000 clones, 70% to 90% of them seen only once. Sequences were obtained from peripheral blood. The receptors here all came from a young man who had recovered from COVID-19.

V usage is TRBV7-2 and J usage is TRBJ1-2, with D tentatively TRBD1 (6 bases). V lost 5 bases and J lost 4, with 17 bases in between. This CDR3 has 15 residues. Per germline, CDR1 SGHTA and CDR2 FQGNSA. CDR3 DNA: TGTGCCAGCAGCCCGTACAGGGAGGGCGGCTATGGCTACACCTTC. Translated, it gives CASSPYREGGYGYTF.

The V and J genes are TRBV2 and TRBJ1-1; D gene unclear. CDR3 length: 11 residues. V was clipped by 7 bases and J by 5 bases, with 8 bases between them. The V gene's germline CDR1 is SNHLY and CDR2 FYNNEI. The DNA of the CDR3 is TGTGCCAGCATGATGAGAACTGAAGCTTTCTTT. Protein product: CASMMRTEAFF. The full variable domain, its missing parts supplied by reference TRBV2 and TRBJ1-1, is EPEVTQTPSHQVTQMGQEVILRCVPISNHLYFYWYRQILGQKVEFLVSFYNNEISEKSEIFDDQFSVERPDGSNFTLKIRSTKLEDSAMYFCASMMRTEAFFGQGTRLTVV.

This sequence joins TRBV11-2 and TRBJ2-2, with D tentatively TRBD1 (5 bases). This CDR3 has 15 residues. Germline CDR1 and CDR2: SGHAT and FQNNGV. V was trimmed by 1 base and J by 7 bases, leaving 13 bases between them. Here the CDR3 DNA reads TGTGCCAGCAGCTTAGCCCAGGGAAGGGGCGGGGAGCTGTTTTTT. Translated: CASSLAQGRGGELFF.

This clone was seen once. V gene TRBV6-1 combines with J gene TRBJ2-7; D gene uncertain. V lost 2 bases, J lost 9 bases, and 14 bases lay in between. Germline V lookup: CDR1 MNHNS, CDR2 SASEGT. The CDR3 runs to 13 residues. CDR3 amino acids: CASSEYPEATQYF. The CDR3 nucleotides read TGTGCCAGCAGTGAATACCCCGAAGCGACGCAGTACTTC.

This chain uses TRBV15 with TRBJ1-3; the match to TRBD1 covers 8 bases. The V and J ends lost 4 bases and 4 bases, in that order; junction bases with no gene match: 6. The CDR3 runs to 15 residues. Germline V gene data show CDR1 as LNHNV and CDR2 as YYDKDF (reference sequence). The CDR3, as DNA: TGTGCCACCAGCAAGAGCAGGGGGCTGGGAAACACCATATATTTT. Translating it yields CATSKSRGLGNTIYF.

This chain links TRBV19 with TRBJ1-5; TRBD1 matches at 8 bases. Germline V CDR1 and CDR2: LNHDA, SQIVND (reference sequence). The CDR3 spans 16 residues. The J segment lost 7 bases and the V segment lost 9 bases, leaving 17 bases of the junction unmatched. The CDR3 region has the DNA TGTGCCAGCACTATGGGATTTGGACAGGGAAGCCAGCCCCAGCATTTT. This sequence encodes CASTMGFGQGSQPQHF.

The CDR3 DNA is TGTGCCAGCAGCTTAGGTTCTAGCGTGACCCAGTACTTC. It specifies CASSLGSSVTQYF. The chain couples TRBV5-6 to TRBJ2-5, with a weak D call TRBD2 (6 bases). This CDR3 has 13 residues. Trimming stripped 2 bases from V and 7 bases from J, with 12 bases between. CDR1 and CDR2 from the germline V gene are SGHDT and YYEEEE.

The chain combines TRBV12-3 or TRBV12-4 with TRBJ1-2; TRBD1 matches at 7 bases. This CDR3 comprises 13 residues. With V trimmed by 6 bases and J by 8 bases, 9 bases remained unmatched. The DNA of the CDR3 is TGTGCCAGCAGACCACTCCAGGGGGTAGGCTACACCTTC. Encoded protein: CASRPLQGVGYTF.

The chain combines TRBV5-1 with TRBJ2-7, with D unresolved. Germline assignment: CDR1 SGHRS and CDR2 YFSETQ. The V end lost 2 bases, the J end lost 3 bases, and 18 bases lay between the germline ends. The CDR3 is 16 residues long. The CDR3, as DNA: TGCGCCAGCAGCTTACGATGGAGCCAGTCCTTCTACGAGCAGTACTTC. Protein product: CASSLRWSQSFYEQYF.